This T cell receptor beta chain is drawn from a study of vaccination effects on CD4 cells after COVID-19 (dated by TCRdb to between 2021 and 2022). In terms of the full investigation: The ViraFEST assay stimulated PBMC with viral peptide pools and then used TCR sequencing to identify antigen-specific CD4+ T cell clonotypes by expansion. Two doses of either the BNT162b2 or the mRNA-1273 mRNA SARS-CoV-2 vaccine were administered to participants. Each well held some 1.9 million PBMC cultured in IMDM containing 5% human AB serum, about 10 IU/ml IL-2 and gentamicin, along with around 11 ug/ml peptides. SARS-CoV-2 spike-specific CD4+ TCR repertoires were compared before and after mRNA vaccination in COVID-19 convalescent patients and in infection-naive vaccine recipients. A total of 9 to 11 COVID-19 convalescent patients and a handful of SARS-CoV-2-naive healthy vaccine recipients were included in the full study. Cultures from other donors in the study were sequenced with the Oncomine TCR Beta short-read assay on an Illumina iSeq 100.

As regards this clone: The antigen this receptor binds is unknown. Within one base of it there is no much larger clone, and no base qualities were kept.

According to the germline V gene, CDR1 reads LGHNA and CDR2 reads YNFKEQ. The junction carries 3 bases between V and J, which are trimmed by 6 bases and 2 bases respectively. The cysteine opens and the phenylalanine closes a CDR3 of 11 amino acids. Only CDR3 DNA is held: 33 bases, read in frame from base 1. After 10 to 11 days of culture, CD4+ T cells were isolated with the EasySep CD4+ T cell isolation kit. The absence of prior SARS-CoV-2 infection in healthy vaccine recipients was confirmed by negative nucleocapsid antibodies before and after vaccination. Half of the culture medium was replaced with fresh IL-2-containing medium on days 3 and 7. Unless noted otherwise, every peptide stimulation condition was cultured in triplicate wells. Using Ficoll-Paque Plus gradient centrifugation, PBMC were separated from whole blood and then either used fresh or cryopreserved at -140C. The QIAamp micro DNA kit was used to extract genomic DNA from the cultured CD4+ T cells.

Overall results and qualifications from the work: Both infection-induced and vaccine-induced clones contracted markedly at late post-vaccination timepoints, which is consistent with waning T cell responses. Among healthy vaccine recipients, nearly all vaccine-induced clones were SARS-CoV-2 mono-reactive, and just 1 of 255 was cross-reactive with common cold coronaviruses. The study was limited by a small number of convalescent patients, and early post-infection timepoints were lacking.

Receptor libraries were prepared by the immunoSEQ multiplex PCR assay. DNA from the cultured and isolated CD4+ T cells underwent TCR beta CDR3 sequencing. The source study handled its data this way. The analysis removed non-productive TCR sequences, trimmed reads to the CDR3 region, and retained only CDR3s that were 7 or more amino acids long. Antigen-specific clonotypes were identified with the MANAFEST web app by comparing expansion in peptide wells against reference cultures. For clones to be considered positive, expansion at FDR<0.05 versus reference and all other wells, an odds ratio above 5, and a frequency above 0.1% in two replicate wells were required. Clonotypes significantly expanded in SARS-CoV-2 spike wells and in at least one common cold coronavirus spike condition were defined as cross-reactive. Using the stringdist R package, CDR3 similarity was measured by Levenshtein distance, and unrooted trees were constructed with ape in R 3.6.1. TCRdb obtained this table from immuneACCESS and retained in-frame rearrangements with V and J assigned. These tables miss some clones; where compared with another copy, unresolved V genes account for less than half of the shortfall, and the remainder is unexplained. The V and J calls and clone size are taken from that table; D and trimming were inferred from the DNA. In all, the sample holds fewer than 35,000 clones, and 60% to 80% of those were seen once. The top ten clonotypes cover roughly 10% of the sample.

The TCR was taken from a human donor who received a COVID-19 vaccine. The starting material was CD4+ T cells from PBMCs cultured without peptide, obtained before COVID-19 vaccination. This sequence uses TRBV4-2 and TRBJ2-3; the D gene is unclear. The CDR3 is CASRNTDTQYF. The DNA sequence is as follows: TGTGCCAGCAGAAACACAGATACGCAGTATTTT.